Below are 24 T cell receptor beta chains sequenced from a single sample in a study of blood T cell repertoires in COVID-19. Sequencing used immunoSEQ multiplex PCR; TCRdb keeps in-frame clones, though not all of them. In the table there are 340,000 or so clones, around 80% of which are singletons. The sequenced sample was peripheral blood. These receptors were collected from a young man with active or convalescent COVID-19.

The CDR3 is CASSVDPDNNYGYTF. CDR3 nucleotide sequence: TGTGCCAGCAGCGTAGATCCAGACAATAACTATGGCTACACCTTC. The chain combines TRBV9 with TRBJ1-2, with D hard to call. The V end lost 0 bases, the J end lost 1 base, and 10 bases lay between the germline ends. The CDR3 spans 15 residues. Germline values: CDR1 SGDLS, CDR2 YYNGEE.

The gene calls are TRBV6-2 or TRBV6-3 and TRBJ2-3, with TRBD1 matching over 9 bases. CDR1 is MNHEY, CDR2 SVGEGT, per germline. This CDR3 is built from 15 residues. Losses at the gene ends were 6 bases for V and 4 bases for J; bases not matched to a gene: 8. CDR3 loop: CASSRDRGIADTQYF. As DNA, the CDR3 is TGTGCCAGCAGCCGAGACAGGGGGATCGCAGATACGCAGTATTTT.

V gene TRBV30 combines with J gene TRBJ1-5; D is uncertain. V was clipped by 3 bases and J by 5 bases, with 14 bases between them. CDR1 is GTSNPN and CDR2 is SVGIG in the germline V gene (reference sequence). This CDR3 is 14 amino acids long. CDR3 sequence (DNA): TGTGCCTGGAGCGCAGGAGGGCTTTATCAGCCCCAGCATTTT. This gives the protein CAWSAGGLYQPQHF.

This rearrangement joins TRBV19 to TRBJ1-6; tentatively, D is TRBD1 (6 bases). CDR3 length: 16 amino acids. Between the trimmed V and J ends, which lost 1 base and 8 bases, there was a span of 15 bases. Germline lookup yields CDR1 LNHDA and CDR2 SQIVND (reference sequence). CDR3 residues: CASSIGTGRSDSPLHF. The CDR3 DNA follows: TGTGCCAGTAGTATAGGTACAGGGCGTTCGGATTCACCCCTCCACTTT.

The V call is TRBV16, the J call TRBJ2-5; D is undetermined. V was pared by 0 bases and J by 4 bases, with 12 bases between. Germline CDR1 KGHSY, CDR2 FQNENV. CDR3 length equals 15 residues. The CDR3 loop reads CASSQSTRLGETQYF. DNA of the CDR3: TGTGCCAGCAGCCAATCTACCAGGTTGGGAGAGACCCAGTACTTC.

Comments on this clone: Mismatch with germline at one junction end may stem from a read error. The V gene is TRBV7-2, the J gene TRBJ1-4; 8 bases line up with TRBD1. This CDR3 is built from 13 residues. Germline V gene sequence: CDR1 SGHTA, CDR2 FQGNSA. The CDR3 coding sequence is TGTGCCAGCAGCCGTACAGGGGGTGAAAAATTGTTTTTT. The encoded protein is CASSRTGGEKLFF.

The rearrangement joins TRBV7-6 to TRBJ2-7; 10 positions agree with TRBD2. From germline, CDR1 is SGHVS and CDR2 FNYEAQ. The V and J ends lost 5 bases and 5 bases, in that order; junction bases with no gene match: 12. CDR3 length: 16 residues. CDR3 in amino acids: CASSPGVSGRINEQYF. CDR3 coding DNA: TGTGCCAGCAGCCCCGGCGTTAGCGGGAGGATCAACGAGCAGTACTTC.

This clone was observed at least ten times. The chain recombines TRBV18 with TRBJ2-7; D unclear. V lost 3 bases and J 5 bases, leaving 8 bases between the germline ends. The CDR3 spans 12 residues. Germline V CDR1 and CDR2: KGHSH, LQKENI. CDR3 loop: CASSPSRNEQYF. Written as DNA, the CDR3 is TGTGCCAGCTCACCTAGCCGTAACGAGCAGTACTTC.

V is TRBV5-1 and J is TRBJ2-5; 13 positions agree with TRBD2. Germline CDR1 and CDR2: SGHRS and YFSETQ. The CDR3 is made up of 16 amino acids. V lost 3 bases, J lost 4 bases, and 6 bases stayed unmatched. The CDR3 DNA sequence: TGCGCCAGCAGCTCAGGGACTAGCGGGAAGGGAGAGACCCAGTACTTC. Translated, it gives CASSSGTSGKGETQYF.

This clone is a singleton in its sample. The chain recombines TRBV4-2 with TRBJ2-7; 9 nucleotides match TRBD1. The junction had 3 bases not matched to a gene; V was cut back by 6 bases and J by 3 bases. Per germline, CDR1 LGHNA and CDR2 YNFKEQ. The CDR3 runs 13 residues. CDR3 protein: CASRGQGIYEQYF. The CDR3 bases are TGTGCCAGCAGGGGACAGGGTATCTACGAGCAGTACTTC.

The gene calls are TRBV13 and TRBJ2-3; 10 bases agree with TRBD2. The CDR3 totals 14 residues. Germline V gene sequence: CDR1 PRHDT, CDR2 FYEKMQ (reference sequence). Trimming removed 6 bases from V and 5 bases from J; junction bases left unmatched: 5. CDR3 nucleotide sequence: TGTGCCAGCAGTCTAGCGGGAGAGGGAGATACGCAGTATTTT. This gives the protein CASSLAGEGDTQYF.

The sample holds a few counts of this clone. The chain is built from TRBV18 and TRBJ1-5; the match to TRBD1 covers 7 bases. CDR3 length equals 15 residues. Germline CDR1 is KGHSH and CDR2 is LQKENI. Trimming cost V 3 bases and J 0 bases; bases outside gene matches: 2. The CDR3 region is CASSPGTVSNQPQHF. The CDR3 bases are TGTGCCAGCTCACCTGGGACAGTTAGCAATCAGCCCCAGCATTTT.

This clone came up a few times. The DNA of the CDR3 is TGTGCTAGTGGTTTGGCAGGAGGTTACAATGAGCAGTTCTTC. It is translated as CASGLAGGYNEQFF. The chain joins TRBV12-5 to TRBJ2-1; tentatively, D is TRBD2 (5 bases). Germline values: CDR1 LGHNT, CDR2 FRNRAP. Trimming took 1 base from V and 4 from J, leaving 8 bases between them. The CDR3 is made up of 14 amino acids.

This clone was counted a few times. The rearrangement joins TRBV24-1 to TRBJ1-4; tentatively, D is TRBD1 (5 bases). Germline CDR1 reads KGHDR; CDR2 reads SFDVKD. V was clipped by 4 bases and J by 5 bases, with 13 bases between them. The CDR3 is 15 amino acids. As DNA, the CDR3 is TGTGCCACCAGTGAAGGTAGGGGTAGGAATGAAAAACTGTTTTTT. As protein: CATSEGRGRNEKLFF.

The gene calls are TRBV7-2 and TRBJ2-5, with TRBD2 as a possible D gene (5 bases). This CDR3 spans 13 amino acids. Trimming removed 4 bases at V and 4 bases at J, with 10 bases between. Germline V gene sequence: CDR1 SGHTA, CDR2 FQGNSA. CDR3 sequence reads: CASSSVAGETQYF. The DNA for the CDR3 is TGTGCCAGCAGCTCCGTGGCGGGAGAGACCCAGTACTTC. The full variable domain, in which reference TRBV7-2 and TRBJ2-5 provide the parts outside the CDR3, is GAGVSQSPSNKVTEKGKDVELRCDPISGHTALYWYRQSLGQGLEFLIYFQGNSAPDKSGLPSDRFSAERTGGSVSTLTIQRTQQEDSAVYLCASSSVAGETQYFGPGTRLLVL.

The chain has TRBV27 and TRBJ2-2; D remains ambiguous. V was trimmed by 2 bases and J by 4 bases, leaving 11 bases between them. Germline CDR1 and CDR2: MNHEY and SMNVEV (reference sequence). The CDR3 has 15 amino acids. The CDR3 protein is CASSLVGDPTGELFF. Written as DNA, the CDR3 is TGTGCCAGCAGTTTAGTCGGAGACCCCACCGGGGAGCTGTTTTTT.

This clone was seen once. The rearrangement links TRBV6-5 to TRBJ1-3; 11 bases fit TRBD1. J gave up 3 bases and V 6 bases, and 4 bases lay outside the gene matches. CDR1 is MNHEY and CDR2 is SVGAGI in the germline V gene. The CDR3 covers 15 residues. The CDR3 protein is CASRAGQGVGNTIYF. The CDR3 DNA follows: TGTGCCAGCAGGGCGGGACAGGGGGTTGGAAACACCATATATTTT.

The CDR3 DNA reads TGTGCCTGGAACTTTTGGACAGGGAGAAACACCATATATTTT. Its protein is CAWNFWTGRNTIYF. The chain has TRBV30 and TRBJ1-3; 8 positions agree with TRBD1. The CDR3 totals 14 residues. Germline V gives CDR1 GTSNPN, CDR2 SVGIG (reference sequence). Unmatched junction bases numbered 7, after V lost 4 bases and J lost 5 bases.

This chain joins TRBV18 and TRBJ1-5, with 7 nucleotides matching TRBD1. Germline CDR1 is KGHSH and CDR2 is LQKENI. J was trimmed by 2 bases and V by 4 bases; bases with no gene match: 2. There are 14 residues in the CDR3. CDR3 sequence reads: CASSLGTGNQPQHF. CDR3 nucleotide sequence: TGTGCCAGCTCACTAGGGACAGGCAATCAGCCCCAGCATTTT.

This chain uses TRBV4-2 with TRBJ1-4, with 7 positions matching TRBD1. CDR1 and CDR2 (germline): LGHNA, YNFKEQ. The CDR3 covers 17 residues. V lost 1 base and J lost 2; bases outside the gene matches: 7. In nucleotides, the CDR3 is TGTGCCAGCAGCCAAGCACCAAACAGGGGCACTAATGAAAAACTGTTTTTT. This encodes CASSQAPNRGTNEKLFF.

V gene TRBV6-1 combines with J gene TRBJ1-3, with D perhaps TRBD1 (5 bases). Germline CDR1 reads MNHNS; CDR2 reads SASEGT. This CDR3 is 17 amino acids long. The V and J ends lost 1 base and 0 bases respectively, with 13 bases between them. CDR3 DNA sequence: TGTGCCAGCAGTGAAGGGTTTAGGGGCGGCTCTGGAAACACCATATATTTT. It translates to CASSEGFRGGSGNTIYF.

The chain combines TRBV29-1 with TRBJ2-1, with 7 bases identical to TRBD1. The V gene end was trimmed by 6 bases and the J gene end by 10 bases; junction bases not matched to a gene: 18. The length of the CDR3 is 15 residues. Germline V gives CDR1 SQVTM, CDR2 ANQGSEA. CDR3 in DNA: TGCAGCGTCGATCATGGGGGACAGCCAGGACGAGAGCAGTTCTTC. This codes for CSVDHGGQPGREQFF.

The chain carries TRBV19 and TRBJ2-1; the match to TRBD1 covers 8 bases. CDR3 size: 16 residues. V lost 4 bases to trimming and J lost 0 bases; unmatched junction nucleotides: 5. CDR1 is LNHDA and CDR2 is SQIVND in the germline V gene (reference sequence). CDR3 region: CASSNQGARSYNEQFF. The DNA for the CDR3 is TGTGCCAGTAGTAACCAGGGGGCTCGCTCCTACAATGAGCAGTTCTTC.

The V call is TRBV30, the J call TRBJ1-2; D remains unclear. The length of the CDR3 is 12 residues. CDR1 GTSNPN and CDR2 SVGIG come from the germline V gene (reference sequence). Trimming pared 0 bases from V and 4 bases from J, leaving 6 bases between. This CDR3 is CAWSVHSYGYTF. The DNA of the CDR3 is TGTGCCTGGAGTGTTCATTCCTATGGCTACACCTTC.